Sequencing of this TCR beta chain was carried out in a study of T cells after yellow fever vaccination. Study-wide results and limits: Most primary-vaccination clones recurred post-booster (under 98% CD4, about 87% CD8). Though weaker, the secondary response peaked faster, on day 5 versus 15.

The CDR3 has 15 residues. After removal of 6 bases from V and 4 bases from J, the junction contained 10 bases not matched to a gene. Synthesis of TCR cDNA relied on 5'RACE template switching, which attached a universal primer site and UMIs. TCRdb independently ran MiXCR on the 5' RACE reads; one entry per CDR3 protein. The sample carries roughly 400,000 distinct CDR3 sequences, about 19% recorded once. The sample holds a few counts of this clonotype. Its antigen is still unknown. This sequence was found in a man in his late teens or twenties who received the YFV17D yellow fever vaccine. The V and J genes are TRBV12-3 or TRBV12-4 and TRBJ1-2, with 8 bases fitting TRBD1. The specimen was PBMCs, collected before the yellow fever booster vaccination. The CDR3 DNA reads TGTGCCAGCAGCTCAAGCCCAGGGGGCAGCTATGGCTACACCTTC. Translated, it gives CASSSSPGGSYGYTF.